A few counts support the clone carrying this TCR beta chain. This sample stems from a study of T and B cells in COVID-19 patients. The overall study: Recovered patients mostly had mild to moderate COVID-19 managed as outpatients. Critical illness requiring mechanical ventilation or extracorporeal membrane oxygenation affected about 65% of the 20 active-infection patients.

Per the germline V gene, CDR1 is SGHRS and CDR2 is YFSETQ. There are 15 residues in the CDR3. V lost 2 bases, J lost 6 bases, and 15 bases lay in between. Multiplex PCR with BIOMED2 TRB-A/B primer pools amplified TRB rearrangements. MiXCR, applied by TCRdb to the multiplex PCR reads, yields one record per CDR3 protein. In the table there are 5,500 to 8,500 distinct CDR3 sequences, roughly a third of which are singletons. Each TRB amplification used about 250-550 ng of genomic DNA from blood. Input material: blood. This TCR was sampled from a human donor with active COVID-19. The V gene is TRBV5-1, the J gene TRBJ2-1; D is unresolved. CDR3 residues: CASSLAGALSNEQFF. The CDR3 DNA follows: TGCGCCAGCAGCTTAGCAGGAGCGCTGAGCAATGAGCAGTTCTTC.